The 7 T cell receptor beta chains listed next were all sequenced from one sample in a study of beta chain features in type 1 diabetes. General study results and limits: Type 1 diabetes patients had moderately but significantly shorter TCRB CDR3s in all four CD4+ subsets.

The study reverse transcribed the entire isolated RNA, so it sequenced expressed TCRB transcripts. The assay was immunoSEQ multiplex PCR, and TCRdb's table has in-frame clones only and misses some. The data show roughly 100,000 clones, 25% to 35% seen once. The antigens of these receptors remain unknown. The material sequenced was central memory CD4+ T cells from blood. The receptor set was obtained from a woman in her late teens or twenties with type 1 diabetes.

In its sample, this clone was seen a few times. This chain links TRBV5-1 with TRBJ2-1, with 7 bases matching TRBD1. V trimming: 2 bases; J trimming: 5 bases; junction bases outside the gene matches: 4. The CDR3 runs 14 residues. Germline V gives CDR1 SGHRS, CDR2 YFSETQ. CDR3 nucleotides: TGCGCCAGCAGCTTACAGGGGCCGGACAATGAGCAGTTCTTC. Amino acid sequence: CASSLQGPDNEQFF.

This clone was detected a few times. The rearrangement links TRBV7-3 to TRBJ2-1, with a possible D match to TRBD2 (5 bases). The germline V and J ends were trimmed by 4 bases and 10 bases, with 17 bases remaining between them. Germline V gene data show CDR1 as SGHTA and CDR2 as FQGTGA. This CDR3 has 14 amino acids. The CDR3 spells CASSSSVTSTEQFF. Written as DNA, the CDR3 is TGTGCCAGCAGCTCCTCTGTCACTAGTACCGAGCAGTTCTTC. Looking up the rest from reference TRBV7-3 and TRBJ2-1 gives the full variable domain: GAGVSQTPSNKVTEKGKYVELRCDPISGHTALYWYRQSLGQGPEFLIYFQGTGAADDSGLPNDRFFAVRPEGSVSTLKIQRTERGDSAVYLCASSSSVTSTEQFFGPGTRLTVL.

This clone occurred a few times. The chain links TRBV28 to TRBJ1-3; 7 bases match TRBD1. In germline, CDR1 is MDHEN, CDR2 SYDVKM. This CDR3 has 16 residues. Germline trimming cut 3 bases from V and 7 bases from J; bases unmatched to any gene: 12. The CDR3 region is CASSFLGDREGNTIYF. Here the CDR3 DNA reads TGTGCCAGCAGTTTTCTCGGTGACAGGGAAGGGAACACCATATATTTT.

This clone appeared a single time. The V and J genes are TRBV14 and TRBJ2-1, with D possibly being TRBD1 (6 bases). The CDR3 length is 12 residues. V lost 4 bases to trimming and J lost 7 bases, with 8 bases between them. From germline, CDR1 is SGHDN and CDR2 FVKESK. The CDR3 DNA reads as TGTGCCAGCAGCCCCGGGACAAATGAGCAGTTCTTC. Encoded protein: CASSPGTNEQFF.

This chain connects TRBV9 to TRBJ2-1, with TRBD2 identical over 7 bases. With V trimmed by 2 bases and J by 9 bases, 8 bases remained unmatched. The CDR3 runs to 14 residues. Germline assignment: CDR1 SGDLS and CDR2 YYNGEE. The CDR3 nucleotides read TGTGCCAGCAGCGTGGCAGGGACTACCCCTGAGCAGTTCTTC. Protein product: CASSVAGTTPEQFF.

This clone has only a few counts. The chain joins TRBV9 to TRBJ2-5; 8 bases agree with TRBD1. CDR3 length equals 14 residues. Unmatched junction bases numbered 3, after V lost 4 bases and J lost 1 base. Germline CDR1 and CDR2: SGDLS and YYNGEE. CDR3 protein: CASSPGTGQETQYF. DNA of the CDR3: TGTGCCAGCAGCCCCGGGACAGGCCAAGAGACCCAGTACTTC.

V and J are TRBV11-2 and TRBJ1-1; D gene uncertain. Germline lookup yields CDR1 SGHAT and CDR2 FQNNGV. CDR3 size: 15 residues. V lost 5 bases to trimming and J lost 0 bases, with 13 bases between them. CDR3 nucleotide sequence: TGTGCCAGCAGCCGGGGAGAGGTTATGAACACTGAAGCTTTCTTT. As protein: CASSRGEVMNTEAFF.